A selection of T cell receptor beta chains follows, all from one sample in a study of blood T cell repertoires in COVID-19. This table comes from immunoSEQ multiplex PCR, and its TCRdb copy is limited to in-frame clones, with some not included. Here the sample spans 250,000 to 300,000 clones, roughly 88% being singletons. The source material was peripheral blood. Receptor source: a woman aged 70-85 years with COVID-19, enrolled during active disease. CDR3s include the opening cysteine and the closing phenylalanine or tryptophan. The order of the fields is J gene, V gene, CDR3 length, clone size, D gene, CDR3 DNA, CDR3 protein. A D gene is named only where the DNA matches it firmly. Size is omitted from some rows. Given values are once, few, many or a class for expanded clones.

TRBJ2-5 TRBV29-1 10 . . TGCAGCGTTCGGCAAGAGACCCAGTACTTC CSVRQETQYF
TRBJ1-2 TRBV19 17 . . TGTGCCAGTACCGATCCTATCCGCCGACACGCTAACTATGGCTACACCTTC CASTDPIRRHANYGYTF
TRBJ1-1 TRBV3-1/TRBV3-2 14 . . TGTGCCAGCAGCCAGGCATTTTCGAACACTGAAGCTTTCTTT CASSQAFSNTEAFF
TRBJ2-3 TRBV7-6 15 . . TGTGCCAGCAGCCAACGCCCGGTTGCCCCAGATACGCAGTATTTT CASSQRPVAPDTQYF
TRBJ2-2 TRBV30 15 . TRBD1 TGTGCCTGGAGGAAACGGGACAGGGGTCCCGGGGAGCTGTTTTTT CAWRKRDRGPGELFF
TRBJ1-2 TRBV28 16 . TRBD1 TGTGCCAGCAGTTTACCGGGGACAGGTGGGAACTATGGCTACACCTTC CASSLPGTGGNYGYTF
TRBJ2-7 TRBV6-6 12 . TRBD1 TGTGCCATCGACAGGGGGTCCTACGAGCAGTACTTC CAIDRGSYEQYF
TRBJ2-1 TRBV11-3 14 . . TGTGCCAGCAGCTTAGGAGGGATGTGGAATGAGCAGTTCTTC CASSLGGMWNEQFF
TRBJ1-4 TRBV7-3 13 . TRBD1 TGTGCCAGCAGCACAGACAGGGGAGGGAAACTGTTTTTT CASSTDRGGKLFF
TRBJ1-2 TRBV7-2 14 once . TGTGCCAGCAGCTTAGAGGCGAGGGACTCTGGCTACACCTTC CASSLEARDSGYTF
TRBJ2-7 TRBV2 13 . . TGTGCCAGCAGTGTTGACAGACTCTACGAGCAGTACTTC CASSVDRLYEQYF
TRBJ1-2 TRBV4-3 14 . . TGCGCCAGCAGCCAAGAATTGACAGAGTATGGCTACACCTTC CASSQELTEYGYTF
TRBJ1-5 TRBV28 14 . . TGTGCCAGCAGTCCAACAGGGTACGGGCAGCCCCAGCATTTT CASSPTGYGQPQHF
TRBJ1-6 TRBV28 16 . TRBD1 TGTGCCAGCAGCCGAGGCCGACAGGGGGATGTTTCACCCCTCCACTTT CASSRGRQGDVSPLHF
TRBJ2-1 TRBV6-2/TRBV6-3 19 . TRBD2 TGTGCCAGCAGTCGCGGCGGGACTAGCGGGAGGAACTTCTACAATGAGCAGTTCTTC CASSRGGTSGRNFYNEQFF
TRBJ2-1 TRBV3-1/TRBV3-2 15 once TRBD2 TGTGCCAGCAGCCAAGCACTAGCGGGGCACAATGAGCAGTTCTTC CASSQALAGHNEQFF
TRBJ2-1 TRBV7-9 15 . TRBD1 TGTGCCAGCAGCCATTCCGGGACAGCCTACAATGAGCAGTTCTTC CASSHSGTAYNEQFF